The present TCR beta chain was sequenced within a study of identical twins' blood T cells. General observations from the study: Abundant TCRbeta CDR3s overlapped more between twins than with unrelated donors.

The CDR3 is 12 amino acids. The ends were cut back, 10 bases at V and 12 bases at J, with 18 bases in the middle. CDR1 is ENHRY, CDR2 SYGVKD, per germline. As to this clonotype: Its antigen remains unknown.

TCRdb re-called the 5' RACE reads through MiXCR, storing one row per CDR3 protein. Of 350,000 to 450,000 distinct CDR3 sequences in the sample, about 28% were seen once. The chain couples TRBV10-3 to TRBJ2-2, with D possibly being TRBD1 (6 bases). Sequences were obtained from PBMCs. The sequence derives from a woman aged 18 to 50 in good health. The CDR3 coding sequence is TGTGCCACCGGAGAGGTAGGGACAAAGCTGTTTTTT. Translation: CATGEVGTKLFF.